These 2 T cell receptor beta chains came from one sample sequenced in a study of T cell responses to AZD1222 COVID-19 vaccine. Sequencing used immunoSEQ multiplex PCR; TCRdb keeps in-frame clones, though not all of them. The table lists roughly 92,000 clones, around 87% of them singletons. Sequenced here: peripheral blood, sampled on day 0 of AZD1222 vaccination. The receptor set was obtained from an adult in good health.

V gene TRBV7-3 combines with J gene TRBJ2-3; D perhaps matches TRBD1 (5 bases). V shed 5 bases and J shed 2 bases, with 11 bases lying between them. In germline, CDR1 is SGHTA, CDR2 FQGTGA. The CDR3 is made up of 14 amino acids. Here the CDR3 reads CASSIQGATDTQYF. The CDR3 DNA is TGTGCCAGCAGCATCCAGGGTGCCACAGATACGCAGTATTTT. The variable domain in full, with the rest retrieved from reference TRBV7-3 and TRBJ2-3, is GAGVSQTPSNKVTEKGKYVELRCDPISGHTALYWYRQSLGQGPEFLIYFQGTGAADDSGLPNDRFFAVRPEGSVSTLKIQRTERGDSAVYLCASSIQGATDTQYFGPGTRLTVL.

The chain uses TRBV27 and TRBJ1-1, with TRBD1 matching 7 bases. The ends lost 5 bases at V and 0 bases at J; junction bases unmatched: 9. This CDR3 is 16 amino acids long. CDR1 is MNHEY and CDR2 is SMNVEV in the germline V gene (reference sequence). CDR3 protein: CASSPPDRPLNTEAFF. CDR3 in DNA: TGTGCCAGCAGTCCCCCGGACAGGCCATTGAACACTGAAGCTTTCTTT.